Below, 11 T cell receptor beta chains from the same sample are listed, as sequenced in a study of tumor and adjacent non-tumor tissue in lung cancer. The library came from three nested PCR rounds adapted from ARM-PCR protocols. TCRdb fed the multiplex PCR reads into MiXCR, producing one record per CDR3 protein. The repertoire holds roughly 74,000 distinct CDR3 sequences, with less than 85% as singletons. The template was RNA from unsorted bulk tissue. More than 3 cm separated this lung sample from the edge of the tumor. Sequenced input: distant non-tumor lung tissue. These receptor sequences come from a man between 70 and 80 years old with non-small cell lung cancer.

Concerning this clonotype: This likely comes from a read error, as the CDR3 has no conserved phenylalanine or tryptophan at its end. The rearrangement links TRBV5-1 to TRBJ2-3; D ambiguous. The CDR3 extends over 12 amino acids. CDR1 SGHRS and CDR2 YFSETQ come from the germline V gene. The chain's CDR3 is CASSPRTDMQYL. In nucleotides, the CDR3 is TGCGCCAGCAGCCCCCGCACAGATATGCAGTATCTT.

CDR3 bases: TGTGCCAGCAACACTATAGAGGTTGCGCTCGGGAACACTGAAGCTTTCTTT. As protein: CASNTIEVALGNTEAFF. This sequence joins TRBV5-4 and TRBJ1-1; the D is unclear. Trimming shortened V by 6 bases and J by 1 base, and 22 bases separated the two germline ends. Germline assignment: CDR1 SGHNT and CDR2 YYREEE (reference sequence). The CDR3 totals 17 residues.

Points on this clonotype: At one end the junction does not follow the germline gene, possibly because of a read error. The chain employs TRBV6-2 or TRBV6-3 and TRBJ1-5; unclear D gene. CDR1 MNHEY and CDR2 SVGEGT come from the germline V gene. This CDR3 spans 13 amino acids. The CDR3, as DNA: TGTGCCAACAGTTGGCAGGAGAATCAGCCCCAACATTTT. Translating gives CANSWQENQPQHF.

The V and J genes are TRBV11-2 and TRBJ2-3; weak D call: TRBD2 (6 bases). Germline-derived CDR1 and CDR2 are SGHAT and FQNNGV. V lost 5 bases to trimming and J lost 4 bases, with 16 bases between them. The CDR3 sequence is 15 residues long. For the CDR3, the DNA is TGTGCCAGCAGCCGGAGACAGTCTAGCGCAGATACGCAGTATTTT. Protein sequence: CASSRRQSSADTQYF.

The genes are TRBV5-4 and TRBJ2-3; a weak D match, TRBD2 (5 bases). Germline V gene lookup returns CDR1 SGHNT and CDR2 YYREEE (reference sequence). CDR3 size: 14 residues. Trimming cost V 8 bases and J 15 bases, with 28 bases left between them. CDR3 sequence (DNA): TGTGCCAGAAGCCGGGGTATTAGAACAGATAAGCAATATTTT. Translated: CARSRGIRTDKQYF.

To note about this clonotype: At one end, the junction sequence differs from germline, possibly due to a read error. The rearrangement uses TRBV11-3 and TRBJ1-1, with D possibly TRBD1 on 5 matching bases. Germline loops: CDR1 SGHNT, CDR2 YENEEA. This CDR3 has 15 residues. Written as DNA, the CDR3 is TGTGCCAGCAGTTTAGGGGACTTGTTGGGCACTGAAGTTTTCTTT. It codes for CASSLGDLLGTEVFF.

This clonotype was seen more than once but under ten times. Mismatch with germline at one junction end may stem from a read error. The J gene is TRBJ1-1, the V gene TRBV11-3; the match to TRBD1 covers 7 bases. CDR1 and CDR2 (germline): SGHNT, YENEEA. CDR3 size: 16 residues. CDR3 protein: CAISFRDRTLNAEALF. In DNA form, the CDR3 reads TGTGCCATCAGCTTCCGGGACAGAACCCTGAACGCTGAAGCTCTCTTT.

V usage is TRBV11-3 and J usage is TRBJ1-2; D unclear. The CDR3 contains 15 residues. Germline lookup yields CDR1 SGHNT and CDR2 YENEEA. In DNA form, the CDR3 reads TGTACTAGCAGCTTAGAACACGGACGGACCTATTACTACACCTTC. It codes for CTSSLEHGRTYYYTF.

As for this clonotype: The conserved closing phenylalanine or tryptophan is absent in this CDR3, likely reflecting a read error. This chain uses TRBV6-6 with TRBJ1-1; D is unresolved. The CDR3 loop spans 14 amino acids. Germline V gene sequence: CDR1 MNHNY, CDR2 SVGAGI (reference sequence). CDR3 in amino acids: CARSSVGLKNGAFY. The DNA for the CDR3 is TGTGCCAGAAGTTCGGTGGGATTAAAAAATGGAGCTTTCTAT.

V and J are TRBV20-1 and TRBJ1-1; weak D call: TRBD1 (5 bases). The CDR3 is 13 residues long. CDR1 is DFQATT, CDR2 SNEGSKA, per germline (reference sequence). Deletions cut 7 bases from V and 4 bases from J, with 16 bases between. CDR3 DNA: TGCAGTGTCCATAGGGGTTCCATCACTGAAGCTTTCTTT. Protein sequence: CSVHRGSITEAFF.

On this clonotype: A much larger clone differs from this one at a single base, so this may be a read error. The V and J genes are TRBV29-1 and TRBJ2-3, with D unclear. The V gene's germline CDR1 is SQVTM and CDR2 ANQGSEA. The CDR3 spans 14 residues. Trimming stripped 6 bases from V and 0 bases from J, with 13 bases between. CDR3 in DNA: TGCAGCGTAGCCCGGTCCACTAGCACAGATACGCAGTATTTT. It encodes CSVARSTSTDTQYF.